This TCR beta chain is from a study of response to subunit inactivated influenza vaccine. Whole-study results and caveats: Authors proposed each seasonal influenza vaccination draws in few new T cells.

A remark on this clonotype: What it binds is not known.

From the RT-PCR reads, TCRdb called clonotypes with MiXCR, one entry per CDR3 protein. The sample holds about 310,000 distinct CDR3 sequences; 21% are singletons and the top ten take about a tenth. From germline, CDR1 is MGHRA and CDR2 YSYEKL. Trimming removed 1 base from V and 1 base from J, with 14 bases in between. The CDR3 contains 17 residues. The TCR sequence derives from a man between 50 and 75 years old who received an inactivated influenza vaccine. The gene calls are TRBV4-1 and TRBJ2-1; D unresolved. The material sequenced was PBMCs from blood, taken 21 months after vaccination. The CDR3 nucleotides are TGCGCCAGCAGCCAAGCGGATTTATTAGGGTCCTACAATGAGCAGTTCTTC. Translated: CASSQADLLGSYNEQFF.